This is a list of T cell receptor beta chains from one sample in a study of human T cells and chemical hapten exposure. MiXCR was run by TCRdb on the RACE reads, yielding one entry per CDR3 protein. The sample carries more than 85,000 distinct CDR3 sequences, around 34% recorded once. The material sequenced was whole blood, taken in connection with sensitization to the hapten diphenylcyclopropenone (DPC). The source is a man in his forties with alopecia areata. Some clones in this sample may be carry-over from other donors' samples. The CDR3 runs from the conserved cysteine through the conserved F or W. Fields, in order: V gene, D gene, clone size, J gene, CDR3 length, CDR3 DNA, CDR3 protein. A D gene is named only where the DNA matches it firmly. The listing skips clone size in some rows; elsewhere it reads once, few, many or a size class.

V gene: TRBV27; D gene: -; clone size: -; J gene: TRBJ2-3; CDR3 length: 14; CDR3 DNA: TGTGCCAGCAGTTTATCTGAGGGTACAGATACGCAGTATTTT; CDR3 protein: CASSLSEGTDTQYF
V gene: TRBV30; D gene: -; clone size: -; J gene: TRBJ2-5; CDR3 length: 12; CDR3 DNA: TGTGCCTGGAAAGGAAATGGGGAGACCCAGTACTTC; CDR3 protein: CAWKGNGETQYF
V gene: TRBV7-8; D gene: -; clone size: -; J gene: TRBJ2-5; CDR3 length: 10; CDR3 DNA: TGTGCCAGCGCCCGGGAGACCCAGTACTTC; CDR3 protein: CASARETQYF
V gene: TRBV6-6; D gene: TRBD1; clone size: few; J gene: TRBJ2-1; CDR3 length: 13; CDR3 DNA: TGTGCCAGCAGACCAACAGGGGGTAATGAGCAGTTCTTC; CDR3 protein: CASRPTGGNEQFF
V gene: TRBV28; D gene: -; clone size: -; J gene: TRBJ2-1; CDR3 length: 17; CDR3 DNA: TGTGCCAGCAGTTACCCCTCAACCGGGAGAACTTACAATGAGCAGTTCTTC; CDR3 protein: CASSYPSTGRTYNEQFF
V gene: TRBV13; D gene: -; clone size: few; J gene: TRBJ1-1; CDR3 length: 15; CDR3 DNA: TGTGCCACCTGGGGCCTGACAGGAGTGAACACTGAAGCTTTCTTT; CDR3 protein: CATWGLTGVNTEAFF
V gene: TRBV20-1; D gene: -; clone size: -; J gene: TRBJ1-1; CDR3 length: 13; CDR3 DNA: TGCAGTGCTAGCAGAGGGGCGCGGGCTGAAGCTTTCTTT; CDR3 protein: CSASRGARAEAFF
V gene: TRBV7-9; D gene: TRBD1; clone size: -; J gene: TRBJ2-5; CDR3 length: 14; CDR3 DNA: TGTGCCAGCAGCCCGACAGGGGGCGAAGAGACCCAGTACTTC; CDR3 protein: CASSPTGGEETQYF
V gene: TRBV20-1; D gene: -; clone size: -; J gene: TRBJ2-3; CDR3 length: 13; CDR3 DNA: TGCAGTGCTACCCGGGGGTCGCCAGATACGCAGTATTTT; CDR3 protein: CSATRGSPDTQYF
V gene: TRBV6-2/TRBV6-3; D gene: TRBD2; clone size: few; J gene: TRBJ2-1; CDR3 length: 16; CDR3 DNA: TGTGCCAGCAGGCCTGGGGGACTAGCGGAGCACAATGAGCAGTTCTTC; CDR3 protein: CASRPGGLAEHNEQFF
V gene: TRBV27; D gene: -; clone size: -; J gene: TRBJ1-1; CDR3 length: 15; CDR3 DNA: TGTGCCAGCTCCACCTTGGGGACACCACACACTGAAGCTTTCTTT; CDR3 protein: CASSTLGTPHTEAFF
V gene: TRBV29-1; D gene: TRBD2; clone size: -; J gene: TRBJ2-5; CDR3 length: 14; CDR3 DNA: TGCAGCGTTGGAACTAGCGGGGGACAAGAGACCCAGTACTTC; CDR3 protein: CSVGTSGGQETQYF
V gene: TRBV9; D gene: TRBD2; clone size: few; J gene: TRBJ2-3; CDR3 length: 16; CDR3 DNA: TGTGCCAGCAGCGACCGGAGGACTAGCGGCACAGATACGCAGTATTTT; CDR3 protein: CASSDRRTSGTDTQYF
V gene: TRBV20-1; D gene: -; clone size: -; J gene: TRBJ2-3; CDR3 length: 11; CDR3 DNA: TGCAGTGCTAGTATGGGAGATACGCAGTATTTT; CDR3 protein: CSASMGDTQYF
V gene: TRBV6-1; D gene: -; clone size: -; J gene: TRBJ1-3; CDR3 length: 13; CDR3 DNA: TGTGCCAGCAAACGCAACTCTGGAAACACCATATATTTT; CDR3 protein: CASKRNSGNTIYF
V gene: TRBV4-1; D gene: TRBD2; clone size: few; J gene: TRBJ2-1; CDR3 length: 16; CDR3 DNA: TGCGCCAGCAGCCCGCGGGGTAGCGGGAGCTACAATGAGCAGTTCTTC; CDR3 protein: CASSPRGSGSYNEQFF
V gene: TRBV2; D gene: -; clone size: -; J gene: TRBJ1-1; CDR3 length: 14; CDR3 DNA: TGTGCCAGCAGGTCTGGGGACTATGAGGCTGAAGCTTTCTTT; CDR3 protein: CASRSGDYEAEAFF
V gene: TRBV7-3; D gene: TRBD2; clone size: few; J gene: TRBJ2-3; CDR3 length: 17; CDR3 DNA: TGTGCCAGCAGCTTAGCCTCCACGGGAGGAGACGGAGATACGCAGTATTTT; CDR3 protein: CASSLASTGGDGDTQYF
V gene: TRBV6-6; D gene: TRBD1; clone size: -; J gene: TRBJ2-7; CDR3 length: 15; CDR3 DNA: TGTGCCAGCAGTCCCTTCCGGACAGGGTCGGGAGAGCAGTACTTC; CDR3 protein: CASSPFRTGSGEQYF
V gene: TRBV28; D gene: TRBD2; clone size: once; J gene: TRBJ2-1; CDR3 length: 17; CDR3 DNA: TGTGCCAGCAGCCCAGCCGCCGCGGGAGCGGACTACAATGAGCAGTTCTTC; CDR3 protein: CASSPAAAGADYNEQFF
V gene: TRBV6-5; D gene: -; clone size: -; J gene: TRBJ1-1; CDR3 length: 11; CDR3 DNA: TGTGCCAGCAGTTACTATGCTGAAGCTTTCTTT; CDR3 protein: CASSYYAEAFF
V gene: TRBV9; D gene: TRBD1; clone size: few; J gene: TRBJ1-5; CDR3 length: 15; CDR3 DNA: TGTGCCAGCAGCGTTGGGGACAGGAGCAATCAGCCCCAGCATTTT; CDR3 protein: CASSVGDRSNQPQHF
V gene: TRBV12-3/TRBV12-4; D gene: -; clone size: few; J gene: TRBJ2-3; CDR3 length: 14; CDR3 DNA: TGTGCCAGCACCATCACGGTAGCGGAGGATACGCAGTATTTT; CDR3 protein: CASTITVAEDTQYF
V gene: TRBV3-1; D gene: -; clone size: -; J gene: TRBJ1-1; CDR3 length: 14; CDR3 DNA: TGTGCCAGCAGCCAAGAGGCGTGGGGGACTGAAGCTTTCTTT; CDR3 protein: CASSQEAWGTEAFF
V gene: TRBV3-1; D gene: -; clone size: -; J gene: TRBJ2-3; CDR3 length: 16; CDR3 DNA: TGTGCCAGCAGCCAAGTGGGTGGATCACTCACAGATACGCAGTATTTT; CDR3 protein: CASSQVGGSLTDTQYF
V gene: TRBV5-1; D gene: TRBD1; clone size: few; J gene: TRBJ2-3; CDR3 length: 16; CDR3 DNA: TGCGCCAGCAGCGAGGCGACAGGGATTAGCACAGATACGCAGTATTTT; CDR3 protein: CASSEATGISTDTQYF
V gene: TRBV20-1; D gene: -; clone size: -; J gene: TRBJ2-3; CDR3 length: 15; CDR3 DNA: TGCAGTGCTAGAGATTCCGGGACTCCAAAGAATACGCAGTATTTT; CDR3 protein: CSARDSGTPKNTQYF
V gene: TRBV7-6; D gene: -; clone size: -; J gene: TRBJ1-1; CDR3 length: 13; CDR3 DNA: TGTGCCAGCAGTCCGGGGGGGCGCACTGAAGCTTTCTTT; CDR3 protein: CASSPGGRTEAFF
V gene: TRBV12-3/TRBV12-4; D gene: -; clone size: few; J gene: TRBJ2-3; CDR3 length: 14; CDR3 DNA: TGTGCCAGCAGTCTCTATGGCGGCACAGATACGCAGTATTTT; CDR3 protein: CASSLYGGTDTQYF
V gene: TRBV12-3/TRBV12-4; D gene: -; clone size: -; J gene: TRBJ1-5; CDR3 length: 15; CDR3 DNA: TGTGCCAGCAGTTTTATCAGGGGTGGCAATCAGCCCCAGCATTTT; CDR3 protein: CASSFIRGGNQPQHF
V gene: TRBV18; D gene: TRBD2; clone size: few; J gene: TRBJ2-7; CDR3 length: 14; CDR3 DNA: TGTGCCAGCTCACCAGGCCTAGCGGGAAGCGAGCAGTACTTC; CDR3 protein: CASSPGLAGSEQYF
V gene: TRBV28; D gene: -; clone size: -; J gene: TRBJ1-1; CDR3 length: 12; CDR3 DNA: TGTGCCAGTATAGGGGCCGGGACTGAAGCTTTCTTT; CDR3 protein: CASIGAGTEAFF
V gene: TRBV6-6; D gene: -; clone size: few; J gene: TRBJ2-3; CDR3 length: 11; CDR3 DNA: TGTGCCAGCAGCGTTAAAGATACGCAGTATTTT; CDR3 protein: CASSVKDTQYF
V gene: TRBV7-9; D gene: TRBD2; clone size: -; J gene: TRBJ2-4; CDR3 length: 17; CDR3 DNA: TGTGCCAGCAGCTTAGGAGGGCTAGCGGGAGACATAAACATTCAGTACTTC; CDR3 protein: CASSLGGLAGDINIQYF
V gene: TRBV20-1; D gene: -; clone size: -; J gene: TRBJ1-4; CDR3 length: 11; CDR3 DNA: TGCGCGGGACGGGAGAATGAAAAACTGTTTTTT; CDR3 protein: CAGRENEKLFF
V gene: TRBV12-3/TRBV12-4; D gene: -; clone size: -; J gene: TRBJ1-6; CDR3 length: 14; CDR3 DNA: TGTGCCAGCAACCCGGCCCCGGGAAATTCACCCCTCCACTTT; CDR3 protein: CASNPAPGNSPLHF
V gene: TRBV3-1; D gene: TRBD1; clone size: -; J gene: TRBJ1-1; CDR3 length: 16; CDR3 DNA: TGTGCCAGCAGCCAAGGAGCAGGGGGCGTGTATACTGAAGCTTTCTTT; CDR3 protein: CASSQGAGGVYTEAFF
V gene: TRBV10-3; D gene: -; clone size: few; J gene: TRBJ2-1; CDR3 length: 16; CDR3 DNA: TGTGCCATCAGTGAGTCGCCGGGAGAGTCCTACAATGAGCAGTTCTTC; CDR3 protein: CAISESPGESYNEQFF
V gene: TRBV18; D gene: TRBD1; clone size: -; J gene: TRBJ1-6; CDR3 length: 15; CDR3 DNA: TGTGCCAGCTCACCACGACAGGGGGCTAATTCACCCCTCCACTTT; CDR3 protein: CASSPRQGANSPLHF
V gene: TRBV21-1; D gene: -; clone size: few; J gene: TRBJ2-7; CDR3 length: 16; CDR3 DNA: TGTGCCAGCAGCAAATTAAGGGGACAGGGGCCCTACGAGCAGTACTTC; CDR3 protein: CASSKLRGQGPYEQYF
V gene: TRBV10-2; D gene: TRBD1; clone size: -; J gene: TRBJ1-2; CDR3 length: 14; CDR3 DNA: TGCGCCAGCAGTCCCGACAGGGGGGAATATGGCTACACCTTC; CDR3 protein: CASSPDRGEYGYTF
V gene: TRBV29-1; D gene: -; clone size: -; J gene: TRBJ2-1; CDR3 length: 15; CDR3 DNA: TGCAGCGTTGAAGGTTTGGCAGGGCCTGCAAGAGAGCAGTTCTTC; CDR3 protein: CSVEGLAGPAREQFF
V gene: TRBV7-2; D gene: -; clone size: once; J gene: TRBJ1-5; CDR3 length: 16; CDR3 DNA: TGTGCCAGCAGCTTAGAGCATACAGGGAGGTATCAGCCCCAGCATTTT; CDR3 protein: CASSLEHTGRYQPQHF
V gene: TRBV6-2/TRBV6-3; D gene: TRBD2; clone size: -; J gene: TRBJ2-1; CDR3 length: 16; CDR3 DNA: TGTGCCAGCAGTTGGTTAGCGGGAGGCTCCTACAATGAGCAGTTCTTC; CDR3 protein: CASSWLAGGSYNEQFF
V gene: TRBV29-1; D gene: -; clone size: -; J gene: TRBJ2-5; CDR3 length: 14; CDR3 DNA: TGCAGCGTTGAGGGGGCCGGAAGGGGGGAGACCCAGTACTTC; CDR3 protein: CSVEGAGRGETQYF